This is a list of T cell receptor beta chains from one sample in a study of T cells in Graves' hyperthyroidism and ophthalmopathy. TCRdb ran MiXCR on the multiplex PCR reads and lists one entry per CDR3 protein. Of hundreds of thousands of distinct CDR3 sequences listed, approximately 13% are singletons. Input material: blood. These receptors all come from a woman aged 25 to 39 with Graves' hyperthyroidism that later progressed to Graves' ophthalmopathy. Both conserved end residues are part of each CDR3.

V,CDR3
TRBV3-1,CASSQDLGPFSNEQFF
TRBV20-1,CSATRSTDISYEQYF
TRBV15,CATSRDESAAAYEQYF
TRBV24-1,CATSDSSEKLFF
TRBV5-4,CASSLAAGGPQADTQYF
TRBV11-1,CASSFPAPGQRLFF
TRBV13,CASSLAPGTGETQYF
TRBV20-1,CSARGTASTDTQYF
TRBV11-1,CASSRLVAYEQYF
TRBV5-1,CASSLQGHEQYF
TRBV11-1,CASSPGASGELFF
TRBV19,CASSVGHATEAFF
TRBV19,CASSPPRFEFGSDTQYF
TRBV7-2,CASSPGRWTYEQYF
TRBV10-3,CAIHPELDRPTEAFF
TRBV19,CASSIGGTPFYEQYF
TRBV3-1,CASSQDRRRLAGDTDTQYF
TRBV30,CASREAVGYTF
TRBV29-1,CSVVGPGQVQETQYF
TRBV7-2,CASSAQGYNEQFF
TRBV5-5,CASSLLTGQTNTEAFF
TRBV5-1,CASNSNGLAGVNEQFF
TRBV28,CASSSGSASGKGSYNEQFF
TRBV19,CASAPKSDREGYGYTF
TRBV15,CATSPGGLDSTGELFF
TRBV12-3/TRBV12-4,CASSLARTSGRYEQYF
TRBV6-1,CAATGGNSPLHF
TRBV27,CASSFGGRGLYNEQFF
TRBV5-6,CASSQTLMNTGELFF
TRBV4-2,CASSQDASGNYNEQFF
TRBV27,CASRFTRLAGGPSGELFF
TRBV7-2,CASSLAQMNTEAFF
TRBV19,CASSINSGYEQYF
TRBV7-3,CASSLSSTSYGYTF
TRBV5-8,CASSLEGGSKTGELFF
TRBV2,CASSEWWAGGYEQYF
TRBV12-5,CASAGGQDNQPQHF
TRBV20-1,CSARPLTSGRADTGELFF
TRBV30,CAWGVGAANEKLFF
TRBV10-1,CASSEGTRLETQYF
TRBV18,CASSQEWGEAFF
TRBV4-3,CASSQVKQGGSTDTQYF
TRBV20-1,CSAPSGTSGRNEQFF
TRBV9,CASSVAGHTNTGELFF
TRBV7-9,CASSSPRTGEVSDTQYF
TRBV11-2,CASSLDLVTSGSRTDTQYF
TRBV28,CASSLDLYSGANVLTF
TRBV6-1,CASSEVRSQEKLFF
TRBV27,CASTPGTRNYNEQFF
TRBV5-1,CASSSPAGGAETQYF
TRBV29-1,CSVEDREKPANTGELFF
TRBV10-3,CAISESLVRDSPLHF
TRBV7-3,CASSPGGLSSYNEQFF
TRBV19,CASASGPSNYGYTF
TRBV5-1,CASSFGDYSGEQFF